One and the same sample provided the 22 T cell receptor beta chains below, sequenced in a study of CD8+CD57+ T cells in acquired aplastic anemia. It was patients with CD8+CD57+ cell expansion by flow cytometry who were chosen for sequencing. Genomic DNA served as template for TCR beta VDJ and CDR3 profiling. MiXCR, applied by TCRdb to the reads, yields one record per CDR3 protein. The sample yields hundreds of thousands of distinct CDR3 sequences, about a third seen once. The sample was sorted CD4+, CD8+, or CD8+CD57+ T cells (not recorded which) from PBMCs. The receptors here all came from a human donor with aplastic anemia.

This clonotype came up many times. The chain links TRBV9 to TRBJ2-3, with no clear D. CDR3 length equals 14 residues. The V end lost 0 bases, the J end lost 2 bases, and 7 bases lay between the germline ends. Germline CDR1 SGDLS, CDR2 YYNGEE. The DNA of the CDR3 is TGTGCCAGCAGCGTAGGGCCATCCACAGATACGCAGTATTTT. It specifies CASSVGPSTDTQYF.

The chain carries TRBV6-1 and TRBJ1-3; perhaps TRBD1 as D (5 bases). V was shortened by 5 bases and J by 0 bases, with 14 bases between the two germline ends. Germline lookup yields CDR1 MNHNS and CDR2 SASEGT. CDR3 size: 16 residues. CDR3 in DNA: TGTGCCAGCAGTCTTTTCGGGGGGGACTCTGGAAACACCATATATTTT. It is translated as CASSLFGGDSGNTIYF.

This clonotype showed up just a few times. J is TRBJ2-7 and V is TRBV4-2, with TRBD1 matching 8 bases. Germline assignment: CDR1 LGHNA and CDR2 YNFKEQ. The V gene end was trimmed by 0 bases and the J gene end by 4 bases; junction bases not matched to a gene: 5. CDR3 length: 15 residues. The CDR3 bases are TGTGCCAGCAGCCAAGACCAGGGGGCTTCATACGAGCAGTACTTC. Translation: CASSQDQGASYEQYF.

This clonotype was seen only a few times. The gene calls are TRBV19 and TRBJ1-1; a possible D gene is TRBD1 (6 bases). V was trimmed by 9 bases and J by 1 base, leaving 18 bases between them. The CDR3 has 15 residues. Germline CDR1 is LNHDA and CDR2 is SQIVND (reference sequence). The CDR3: CASSPPAGENTEAFF. In DNA, the CDR3 is TGTGCCAGCAGCCCCCCCGCAGGGGAGAACACTGAAGCTTTCTTT. Combining the CDR3 with reference TRBV19 and TRBJ1-1 gives the whole variable domain DGGITQSPKYLFRKEGQNVTLSCEQNLNHDAMYWYRQDPGQGLRLIYYSQIVNDFQKGDIAEGYSVSREKKESFPLTVTSAQKNPTAFYLCASSPPAGENTEAFFGQGTRLTVV.

On this clonotype: The CDR3 does not end in the conserved phenylalanine or tryptophan, so this is likely a read error. This chain connects TRBV4-3 to TRBJ1-1; 7 bases fit TRBD1. CDR1 and CDR2 (germline): LGHNA, YSLEER. The V gene end was trimmed by 0 bases and the J gene end by 7 bases; junction bases not matched to a gene: 5. CDR3 size: 14 residues. The CDR3 sequence: CASSQDGGQYEAFL. The CDR3, as DNA: TGCGCCAGCAGCCAAGATGGGGGACAGTATGAAGCTTTCCTT.

This chain connects TRBV10-3 to TRBJ2-3, with D uncertain. CDR1 is ENHRY and CDR2 is SYGVKD in the germline V gene. The CDR3 has 12 amino acids. The ends were cut back, 4 bases at V and 4 bases at J, with 6 bases in the middle. The CDR3 sequence: CAISVRSDTQYF. CDR3 coding DNA: TGTGCCATCAGTGTCCGCTCAGATACGCAGTATTTT.

The rearrangement joins TRBV30 to TRBJ1-5, with D possibly matching TRBD1 (5 bases). Between the trimmed V and J ends, which lost 4 bases and 5 bases, there was a span of 12 bases. Germline loops: CDR1 GTSNPN, CDR2 SVGIG (reference sequence). The CDR3 runs 13 residues. CDR3 loop: CAWTGGFDQPQHF. The CDR3 DNA sequence: TGTGCCTGGACTGGGGGTTTCGATCAGCCCCAGCATTTT.

The V call is TRBV4-1, the J call TRBJ1-2; D ambiguous. In germline, CDR1 is MGHRA, CDR2 YSYEKL. V lost 1 base and J lost 2, with 8 bases in between. The CDR3 totals 14 residues. CDR3 in amino acids: CASSQAPENYGYTF. DNA of the CDR3: TGCGCCAGCAGCCAAGCCCCTGAGAACTATGGCTACACCTTC.

This chain uses TRBV11-2 with TRBJ2-1; D might be TRBD1 (5 bases). Trimming pared 6 bases from V and 0 bases from J, leaving 15 bases between. There are 16 residues in the CDR3. CDR1 is SGHAT and CDR2 is FQNNGV in the germline V gene. CDR3 in amino acids: CASSAGRQSSYNEQFF. Here the CDR3 DNA reads TGTGCCAGCAGTGCAGGCCGACAGAGCTCCTACAATGAGCAGTTCTTC. Combining the CDR3 with reference TRBV11-2 and TRBJ2-1 gives the whole variable domain EAGVAQSPRYKIIEKRQSVAFWCNPISGHATLYWYQQILGQGPKLLIQFQNNGVVDDSQLPKDRFSAERLKGVDSTLKIQPAKLEDSAVYLCASSAGRQSSYNEQFFGPGTRLTVL.

This clonotype appeared many times. The rearrangement joins TRBV29-1 to TRBJ1-1, with TRBD1 as a possible D gene (6 bases). The V gene lost 8 bases and the J gene lost 1 base, with 11 bases spanning the gap. Germline V gives CDR1 SQVTM, CDR2 ANQGSEA. CDR3 length: 12 residues. The CDR3 nucleotides are TGCAGCATAGGACAGCAGAACACTGAAGCTTTCTTT. This translates into CSIGQQNTEAFF.

The rearrangement joins TRBV4-3 to TRBJ1-6; TRBD1 agrees at 8 bases. With V trimmed by 0 bases and J by 14 bases, 18 bases remained unmatched. CDR3 size: 18 residues. Germline V lookup: CDR1 LGHNA, CDR2 YSLEER. The CDR3: CASSQDLAQGAGIGALHF. The CDR3, as DNA: TGCGCCAGCAGCCAAGATTTGGCCCAGGGGGCTGGCATCGGGGCCCTCCACTTT.

In its sample, this clonotype was seen many times. The rearrangement joins TRBV5-5 to TRBJ1-6, with D uncertain. CDR1 and CDR2 (germline): SGHKS, YYEKEE (reference sequence). Trimming cost V 2 bases and J 9 bases, with 12 bases left between them. CDR3 length equals 14 residues. The CDR3 protein is CASSLTPLGSPLHF. The DNA of the CDR3 is TGTGCCAGCAGCTTAACCCCCTTGGGTTCACCCCTCCACTTT.

The chain uses TRBV29-1 and TRBJ1-5; D remains ambiguous. The V gene lost 3 bases and the J gene lost 13 bases, with 4 bases spanning the gap. CDR3 length: 8 residues. In germline, CDR1 is SQVTM, CDR2 ANQGSEA. The CDR3, as DNA: TGCAGCGTTGAGCGGCAGCATTTT. Amino acids: CSVERQHF.

This clonotype was seen only a few times. The chain is built from TRBV19 and TRBJ2-7; 9 positions match TRBD1. The CDR3 is made up of 15 amino acids. Germline V gene sequence: CDR1 LNHDA, CDR2 SQIVND (reference sequence). The J segment lost 0 bases and the V segment lost 5 bases, leaving 5 bases of the junction unmatched. In DNA, the CDR3 is TGTGCCAGTAGTTATGGGACAGGGAGCTCCTACGAGCAGTACTTC. The encoded protein is CASSYGTGSSYEQYF. The entire variable domain, with the rest obtained from reference TRBV19 and TRBJ2-7, is as follows: DGGITQSPKYLFRKEGQNVTLSCEQNLNHDAMYWYRQDPGQGLRLIYYSQIVNDFQKGDIAEGYSVSREKKESFPLTVTSAQKNPTAFYLCASSYGTGSSYEQYFGPGTRLTVT.

Concerning this clonotype itself: This may be a read error: a much more frequent sequence differs by one nucleotide. The V call is TRBV20-1, the J call TRBJ1-2, with a weak D call TRBD1 (5 bases). The germline V gene has CDR1 DFQATT and CDR2 SNEGSKA (reference sequence). This CDR3 is built from 13 residues. The CDR3 nucleotides read TGCAGTGCTCACGCAGGGTCTTCTTATGGCTGCACCTTC. It specifies CSAHAGSSYGCTF.

In its sample, this clonotype was seen many times. The chain uses TRBV19 and TRBJ2-6; D may be TRBD2 (6 bases). The CDR3 extends over 16 amino acids. V gave up 5 bases and J gave up 2 bases, with 13 bases separating them. Germline V gene lookup returns CDR1 LNHDA and CDR2 SQIVND (reference sequence). Here the CDR3 reads CASSPDGGAGANVLTF. In DNA form, the CDR3 reads TGTGCCAGTAGTCCCGATGGAGGGGCTGGGGCCAACGTCCTGACTTTC.

This clonotype was seen more than once but under ten times. The chain is built from TRBV29-1 and TRBJ1-2; D not certain. Between the trimmed V and J ends, which lost 7 bases and 1 base, there was a span of 13 bases. The germline CDR1 and CDR2 sequences are SQVTM and ANQGSEA. The CDR3 has 13 residues. In nucleotides, the CDR3 is TGCAGCGCCGTGCTGGGGATTAACTATGGCTACACCTTC. This encodes CSAVLGINYGYTF.

This clonotype was seen only a few times. This chain connects TRBV20-1 to TRBJ2-1; 12 nucleotides line up with TRBD2. J gave up 5 bases and V 6 bases, and 8 bases lay outside the gene matches. Germline V CDR1 and CDR2: DFQATT, SNEGSKA (reference sequence). The CDR3 covers 15 residues. In nucleotides, the CDR3 is TGCAGTGCGAAAACTAGCGGGAGGACTAACAATGAGCAGTTCTTC. Amino acids: CSAKTSGRTNNEQFF.

This clonotype was observed a few times. This could be a read error, since a much larger clone is one nucleotide away. V is TRBV2 and J is TRBJ2-1; TRBD2 is a possible D gene (5 bases). This CDR3 has 11 residues. Germline loops: CDR1 SNHLY, CDR2 FYNNEI. The CDR3 spells CAGSEWEEQFF. In nucleotides, the CDR3 is TGTGCCGGCAGTGAATGGGAGGAGCAGTTCTTC.

A word on this clonotype: A much larger clone lies one base from this, so it may be a read error. The CDR3 DNA reads TGTGCCAGCAGAGCGACAGGGGTTCTCTATGGCTACACCTTC. Protein sequence: CASRATGVLYGYTF. This chain joins TRBV12-3 or TRBV12-4 and TRBJ1-2; 8 bases are shared with TRBD1. Trimming at V came to 6 bases and at J to 4 bases, leaving 7 bases not matched to a gene. This CDR3 spans 14 amino acids.

The rearrangement joins TRBV19 to TRBJ1-6; D might be TRBD1 (5 bases). CDR3 length equals 13 residues. Trimming removed 11 bases from V and 9 bases from J, with 17 bases in between. CDR1 and CDR2 from the germline V gene are LNHDA and SQIVND (reference sequence). The CDR3 bases are TGTGCCGTTCGGGACGGGTCAGGTTCACCCCTCCACTTT. Translating it yields CAVRDGSGSPLHF.

J is TRBJ2-4 and V is TRBV25-1, with a weak D call TRBD1 (6 bases). V was cut by 1 base and J by 2 bases, with 12 bases left in between. Germline CDR1 and CDR2: MGHDK and SYGVNS. This CDR3 spans 16 amino acids. CDR3: CASSELQGSSKNIQYF. CDR3 DNA sequence: TGTGCCAGCAGTGAATTGCAGGGGAGCTCCAAAAACATTCAGTACTTC.